The sequence of this T cell receptor (beta chain) was determined in a study of T-cell memory formation after mild COVID-19 (dated by TCRdb to the early 2020s). Regarding the complete study: Most TCR sequence clusters were specific to one of the two donors. In two donors, T-cell clones that expanded and contracted after mild COVID-19 were followed by sequencing TCRalpha and TCRbeta repertoires longitudinally. The cohort was made up of two young adult volunteers, one female and one male, who were previously healthy.

PBMCs were isolated by Ficoll-Paque density gradient centrifugation. Including cysteine and phenylalanine, the CDR3 has 12 amino acids. The entry retains the CDR3 DNA only, 36 bases that are in frame from base 1. V and J lose 0 bases and 7 bases, and a span of 6 bases separates them. CDR1 and CDR2 (LNHNV, YYDKDF) derive from the germline V gene (reference sequence). Points the paper makes about the study in general: Only two mild cases were covered by the study, and larger cohorts that include severe cases with pre-infection samples were considered necessary. Some responding clones were detected in pre-infection memory, suggesting pre-existing cross-reactive memory T cells joined the SARS-CoV-2 response. Contracting CD4+ clones were found mainly in CM and EM memory subsets, while CD8+ clones were enriched in EMRA. SARS-CoV-2 specificity was not confirmed for the second-wave clones peaking on day 37. Clones contracting from day 15 to 85 had balanced CD4/CD8 phenotypes, while a second wave expanding from day 15 to 37 was biased towards CD4+.

The data were produced on an Illumina NovaSeq 6000. cDNA libraries for TCRalpha and TCRbeta were prepared by 5'RACE using constant-segment primers, with sample barcodes and unique molecular identifiers added. RNA was extracted from every sample with Trizol reagent. Amplification of the libraries took two PCR steps, and the second step added a second sample barcode plus Illumina TruSeq adapters. Libraries were sequenced on an Illumina NovaSeq with 2 x 150 bp paired-end reads. The paper's data handling went like this. Reads were demultiplexed and collapsed into UMI-guided consensus sequences with migec v1.2.7. Using mixcr v2.1.11, UMI consensuses were aligned to TRA and TRB V and J templates and then assembled into clonotypes. A clonotype was counted as expanded or contracted only if both edgeR and NoisET called the change significant, with noise models trained on biological replicates. For edgeR calls, a false discovery rate-adjusted p below 0.01 and a log2 fold-change threshold of 1 were applied. As an exploratory analysis of dynamics, PCA with hierarchical clustering was applied to max-normalized trajectories of the 1000 most abundant clonotypes. Separately sequenced CD4+ and CD8+ repertoires were used to assign the CD4 or CD8 phenotype of responding clones. TCRdb took the public reads, trimmed them with fastp at Q25, ran MiXCR for clone calling and kept in-frame beta chains. CDR3 protein duplicates are merged, each entry listing the most common genes and DNA. The V and J calls and clone size come from TCRdb's table, not from the authors' own analysis. Here the sample has roughly 110,000 distinct CDR3 sequences; approximately 15% occur a single time. In total, the top ten clones hold 30% to 45% of the sample.

About this clonotype itself: Its target antigen remains unknown. One base away there is no much larger clone; base qualities are not given.

The sequence is built from TRBV15 and TRBJ1-1, with the D gene call left open. The TCR sequence derives from a man aged 18 to 29 who had mild COVID-19 (a few samples of this study predate the infection). The sample titles of this study are shuffled in the database, so cell type and time point are left out; the donor was told from shared clones. The specimen sequenced was PBMCs or a T cell subset sorted from them (not recorded which). The nucleotides read TGTGCCACCAGCAGAGATTTCATTGAAGCTTTCTTT. It translates to CATSRDFIEAFF.